This is a list of T cell receptor beta chains from one sample in a study of cytomegalovirus exposure and HLA in healthy donors. The protocol was immunoSEQ multiplex PCR, while the TCRdb copy is restricted to in-frame clones and leaves out a portion. The data contain fewer than 200,000 clones, about 80% of them singletons. The source material was PBMCs. Source of these receptors: a woman aged 25-40 years in good health and CMV-seronegative. Both conserved end residues are part of each CDR3. D genes are given only for firm matches. Size tells how often a clone was seen (once, few, many) or the class of an expanded clone, and some rows leave it out.

d_gene: -
v_gene: TRBV19
abundance: -
j_gene: TRBJ2-2
CDR3aa: CASRFRDAGTGELFF
CDR3nt: TGTGCCAGTAGATTCAGGGATGCTGGCACCGGGGAGCTGTTTTTT

d_gene: -
v_gene: TRBV7-9
abundance: once
j_gene: TRBJ2-7
CDR3aa: CASSLVEGLGEQYF
CDR3nt: TGTGCCAGCAGCTTAGTGGAGGGGCTTGGTGAGCAGTACTTC

d_gene: -
v_gene: TRBV5-1
abundance: -
j_gene: TRBJ1-5
CDR3aa: CASSSLGGSNQPQHF
CDR3nt: TGCGCCAGCAGCTCTCTCGGGGGTAGCAATCAGCCCCAGCATTTT

d_gene: -
v_gene: TRBV5-5
abundance: -
j_gene: TRBJ1-4
CDR3aa: CASSLGDTFFNEKLFF
CDR3nt: TGTGCCAGCAGCTTGGGGGACACTTTCTTTAATGAAAAACTGTTTTTT

d_gene: -
v_gene: TRBV4-1
abundance: -
j_gene: TRBJ2-5
CDR3aa: CASSQDLSREETQYF
CDR3nt: TGCGCCAGCAGCCAAGATCTGTCCAGGGAAGAGACCCAGTACTTC

d_gene: -
v_gene: TRBV21-1
abundance: few
j_gene: TRBJ2-7
CDR3aa: CASSKGVGLAGKPYEQYF
CDR3nt: TGTGCCAGCAGCAAAGGAGTCGGACTAGCGGGAAAACCCTACGAGCAGTACTTC

d_gene: TRBD1
v_gene: TRBV28
abundance: -
j_gene: TRBJ2-1
CDR3aa: CASSPYRGQVNEQFF
CDR3nt: TGTGCCAGCAGTCCGTACAGGGGGCAGGTTAATGAGCAGTTCTTC

d_gene: TRBD1
v_gene: TRBV7-3
abundance: -
j_gene: TRBJ1-1
CDR3aa: CASSGQGSSEAFF
CDR3nt: TGTGCCAGCAGCGGACAGGGGAGTTCTGAAGCTTTCTTT

d_gene: -
v_gene: TRBV7-8
abundance: -
j_gene: TRBJ1-4
CDR3aa: CASSPPLGGLEKLFF
CDR3nt: TGTGCCAGCAGCCCCCCCCTGGGGGGGTTAGAAAAACTGTTTTTT

d_gene: TRBD1
v_gene: TRBV11-2
abundance: -
j_gene: TRBJ2-4
CDR3aa: CASSAVDRGHYSQYF
CDR3nt: TGTGCCAGCAGCGCCGTGGACAGGGGACACTACAGTCAGTACTTC

d_gene: -
v_gene: TRBV9
abundance: -
j_gene: TRBJ2-3
CDR3aa: CASSRTGWGDTQYF
CDR3nt: TGTGCCAGCAGCCGGACGGGGTGGGGAGATACGCAGTATTTT

d_gene: TRBD1
v_gene: TRBV28
abundance: -
j_gene: TRBJ2-4
CDR3aa: CASSLGGQLLNIQYF
CDR3nt: TGTGCCAGCAGTTTAGGGGGACAGCTGTTAAACATTCAGTACTTC

d_gene: -
v_gene: TRBV7-2
abundance: -
j_gene: TRBJ1-5
CDR3aa: CASSLEGSGKPQHF
CDR3nt: TGTGCCAGCAGCTTAGAAGGTTCGGGGAAGCCCCAGCATTTT

d_gene: -
v_gene: TRBV29-1
abundance: -
j_gene: TRBJ1-1
CDR3aa: CSVGGGAGVEAFF
CDR3nt: TGCAGCGTTGGCGGGGGAGCGGGGGTTGAAGCTTTCTTT

d_gene: -
v_gene: TRBV28
abundance: once
j_gene: TRBJ2-7
CDR3aa: CASSSSYEQYF
CDR3nt: TGTGCCAGCAGTTCTTCCTACGAGCAGTACTTC

d_gene: TRBD1
v_gene: TRBV28
abundance: -
j_gene: TRBJ1-4
CDR3aa: CASSRIGTGEDEKLFF
CDR3nt: TGTGCCAGCAGTCGAATCGGGACAGGGGAGGATGAAAAACTGTTTTTT

d_gene: -
v_gene: TRBV11-2
abundance: few
j_gene: TRBJ2-7
CDR3aa: CASSPPWGAYEQYF
CDR3nt: TGTGCCAGCAGCCCCCCGTGGGGAGCCTACGAGCAGTACTTC

d_gene: -
v_gene: TRBV7-9
abundance: -
j_gene: TRBJ1-1
CDR3aa: CASSLGDRNTEAFF
CDR3nt: TGTGCCAGCAGCTTAGGTGACAGAAACACTGAAGCTTTCTTT

d_gene: -
v_gene: TRBV11-2
abundance: -
j_gene: TRBJ1-3
CDR3aa: CASSLFLPRFSGNTIYF
CDR3nt: TGTGCCAGCAGCTTATTCTTGCCGCGGTTCTCTGGAAACACCATATATTTT

d_gene: TRBD2
v_gene: TRBV23-1
abundance: once
j_gene: TRBJ2-3
CDR3aa: CASSQSQRGTTDTQYF
CDR3nt: TGCGCCAGCAGTCAAAGCCAGCGGGGCACCACAGATACGCAGTATTTT

d_gene: TRBD2
v_gene: TRBV28
abundance: -
j_gene: TRBJ2-1
CDR3aa: CASTAGGNNEQFF
CDR3nt: TGTGCCAGCACCGCGGGAGGAAACAATGAGCAGTTCTTC

d_gene: -
v_gene: TRBV12-2
abundance: -
j_gene: TRBJ2-7
CDR3aa: CASRPGGLTEDF
CDR3nt: TGTGCAAGTCGCCCCGGGGGTCTCACGGAGGACTTC

d_gene: TRBD1
v_gene: TRBV4-1
abundance: -
j_gene: TRBJ2-7
CDR3aa: CASSAHRGSYEQYF
CDR3nt: TGCGCCAGCAGCGCTCACAGGGGGTCCTACGAGCAGTACTTC

d_gene: TRBD2
v_gene: TRBV28
abundance: -
j_gene: TRBJ2-7
CDR3aa: CASSLWTSLYEQYF
CDR3nt: TGTGCCAGCAGTTTGTGGACTAGTCTGTACGAGCAGTACTTC

d_gene: TRBD1
v_gene: TRBV6-5
abundance: once
j_gene: TRBJ1-1
CDR3aa: CASSRGLTTEAFF
CDR3nt: TGTGCCAGCAGCAGGGGGCTGACGACTGAAGCTTTCTTT

d_gene: TRBD1
v_gene: TRBV6-5
abundance: -
j_gene: TRBJ2-5
CDR3aa: CASRGTVFAGETQYF
CDR3nt: TGTGCCAGCAGAGGGACAGTGTTTGCCGGGGAGACCCAGTACTTC

d_gene: TRBD2
v_gene: TRBV5-4
abundance: -
j_gene: TRBJ2-7
CDR3aa: CASRESGDLYEQYF
CDR3nt: TGTGCCAGCAGGGAGAGCGGGGACCTCTACGAGCAGTACTTC

d_gene: TRBD1
v_gene: TRBV7-9
abundance: -
j_gene: TRBJ2-3
CDR3aa: CASSPRDSPLDTQYF
CDR3nt: TGTGCCAGCAGCCCTAGGGACAGTCCTCTGGATACGCAGTATTTT

d_gene: TRBD1
v_gene: TRBV9
abundance: -
j_gene: TRBJ2-5
CDR3aa: CASSVGGTAQETQYF
CDR3nt: TGTGCCAGCAGCGTAGGGGGGACAGCCCAAGAGACCCAGTACTTC

d_gene: -
v_gene: TRBV7-2
abundance: -
j_gene: TRBJ2-1
CDR3aa: CASSRDPGQYNEQFF
CDR3nt: TGTGCCAGCAGCCGCGACCCCGGACAGTACAATGAGCAGTTCTTC

d_gene: TRBD1
v_gene: TRBV27
abundance: -
j_gene: TRBJ1-6
CDR3aa: CASSTRQGGSPLHF
CDR3nt: TGTGCCAGCAGTACACGACAGGGGGGTTCACCCCTCCACTTT

d_gene: -
v_gene: TRBV19
abundance: -
j_gene: TRBJ2-3
CDR3aa: CASSIDGGFTDTQYF
CDR3nt: TGTGCCAGTAGTATAGACGGCGGATTCACAGATACGCAGTATTTT

d_gene: TRBD1
v_gene: TRBV2
abundance: -
j_gene: TRBJ1-6
CDR3aa: CASSVLTGGGNSPLHF
CDR3nt: TGTGCCAGCAGTGTCCTGACAGGGGGCGGAAATTCACCCCTCCACTTT

d_gene: -
v_gene: TRBV5-4
abundance: -
j_gene: TRBJ2-3
CDR3aa: CAIYAFSTDTQYF
CDR3nt: TGTGCCATCTATGCCTTTAGCACAGATACGCAGTATTTT

d_gene: TRBD1
v_gene: TRBV28
abundance: -
j_gene: TRBJ2-4
CDR3aa: CASSVTGALSLRNIQYF
CDR3nt: TGTGCCAGCAGTGTGACAGGGGCCCTATCTCTTCGGAACATTCAGTACTTC

d_gene: TRBD1
v_gene: TRBV19
abundance: few
j_gene: TRBJ1-1
CDR3aa: CASSTTGRMNTEAFF
CDR3nt: TGTGCCAGTAGTACGACAGGGCGAATGAACACTGAAGCTTTCTTT

d_gene: -
v_gene: TRBV21-1
abundance: -
j_gene: TRBJ2-7
CDR3aa: CASSKDIQTEGYEQYF
CDR3nt: TGTGCCAGCAGCAAAGATATCCAAACAGAAGGCTACGAGCAGTACTTC

d_gene: -
v_gene: TRBV5-1
abundance: -
j_gene: TRBJ1-1
CDR3aa: CASSLKRDTEAFF
CDR3nt: TGCGCCAGCAGCTTGAAACGGGACACTGAAGCTTTCTTT

d_gene: TRBD1
v_gene: TRBV7-2
abundance: once
j_gene: TRBJ1-3
CDR3aa: CASIPDRSGNTIYF
CDR3nt: TGTGCCAGCATCCCGGACAGGTCGGGAAACACCATATATTTT